The TCR beta chain described here comes from a study of cytomegalovirus exposure and HLA in healthy donors. Vbeta (60) and Jbeta (13) primers were used in the PCR. The repertoire was sequenced with immunoSEQ multiplex PCR; TCRdb's copy has only in-frame clones and lacks some. The repertoire holds about 150,000 clones, with roughly 80% as singletons. V was clipped by 6 bases and J by 6 bases; unmatched bases: 7. Germline V gene data show CDR1 as SNHLY and CDR2 as FYNNEI. This CDR3 has 13 residues. The sequencing input was PBMCs. The clonotype comes from a woman in her fifties or sixties in good health and CMV-seropositive. V usage is TRBV2 and J usage is TRBJ2-7; TRBD1 agrees at 8 bases. The CDR3 DNA reads TGTGCCAGCAGAAATTTACAGGGGGGCGAGCAGTACTTC. It translates to CASRNLQGGEQYF.